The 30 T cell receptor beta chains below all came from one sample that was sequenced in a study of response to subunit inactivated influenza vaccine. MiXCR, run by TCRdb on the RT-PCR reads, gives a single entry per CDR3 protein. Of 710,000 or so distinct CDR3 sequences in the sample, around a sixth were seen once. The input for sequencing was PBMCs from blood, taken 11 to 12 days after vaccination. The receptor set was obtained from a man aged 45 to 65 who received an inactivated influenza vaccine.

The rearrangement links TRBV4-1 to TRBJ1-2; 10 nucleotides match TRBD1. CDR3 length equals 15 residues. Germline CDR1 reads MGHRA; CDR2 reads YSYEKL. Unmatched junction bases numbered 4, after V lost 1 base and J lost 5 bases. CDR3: CASSQATGGSYGYTF. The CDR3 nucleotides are TGCGCCAGCAGCCAAGCGACAGGGGGCTCTTATGGCTACACCTTC.

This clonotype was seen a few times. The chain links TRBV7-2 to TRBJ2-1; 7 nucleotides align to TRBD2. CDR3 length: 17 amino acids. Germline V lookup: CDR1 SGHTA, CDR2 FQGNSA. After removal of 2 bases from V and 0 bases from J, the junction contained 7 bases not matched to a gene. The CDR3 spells CASSLLFSGYSYNEQFF. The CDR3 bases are TGTGCCAGCAGCTTATTGTTTAGCGGGTACTCCTACAATGAGCAGTTCTTC.

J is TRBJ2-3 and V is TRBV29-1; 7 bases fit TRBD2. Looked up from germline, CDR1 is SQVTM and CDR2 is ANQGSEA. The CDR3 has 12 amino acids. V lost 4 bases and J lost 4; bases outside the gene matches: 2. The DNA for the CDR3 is TGCAGCGTTGCGGCGGGGGCAGATACGCAGTATTTT. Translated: CSVAAGADTQYF.

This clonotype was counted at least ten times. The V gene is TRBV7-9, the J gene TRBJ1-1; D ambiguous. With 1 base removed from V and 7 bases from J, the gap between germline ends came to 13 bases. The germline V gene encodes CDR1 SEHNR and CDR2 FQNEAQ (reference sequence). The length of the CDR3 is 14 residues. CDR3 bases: TGTGCCAGCAGCTTAGAAGGATTAGGAGGTGAAGCTTTCTTT. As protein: CASSLEGLGGEAFF.

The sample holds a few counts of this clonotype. In DNA, the CDR3 is TGTGCCAGCAGGCAAGCAGGGGAAACTGAAGCTTTCTTT. Translation gives CASRQAGETEAFF. This sequence joins TRBV2 and TRBJ1-1; weak D call: TRBD1 (6 bases). In germline, CDR1 is SNHLY, CDR2 FYNNEI. The ends were cut back, 6 bases at V and 5 bases at J, with 13 bases in the middle. This CDR3 contains 13 residues.

The CDR3 here is CATTRDRINNEQFF. The CDR3 region has the DNA TGTGCCACCACCCGGGACAGAATTAACAATGAGCAGTTCTTC. V is TRBV15 and J is TRBJ2-1; 7 bases align to TRBD1. With 7 bases clipped from V and 5 bases from J, the junction kept 8 bases outside the gene matches. Germline assignment: CDR1 LNHNV and CDR2 YYDKDF (reference sequence). The CDR3 length is 14 residues.

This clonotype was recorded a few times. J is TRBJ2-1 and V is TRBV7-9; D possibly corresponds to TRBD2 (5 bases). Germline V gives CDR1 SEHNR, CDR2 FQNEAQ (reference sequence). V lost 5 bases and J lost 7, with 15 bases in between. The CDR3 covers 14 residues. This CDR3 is CASSLTNRGNEQFF. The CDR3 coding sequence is TGTGCCAGCAGCCTGACAAACAGAGGGAATGAGCAGTTCTTC.

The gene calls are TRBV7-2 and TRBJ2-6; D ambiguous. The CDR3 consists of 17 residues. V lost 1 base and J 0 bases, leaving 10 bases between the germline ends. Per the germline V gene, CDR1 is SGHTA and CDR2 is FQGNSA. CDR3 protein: CASSLGRASSGANVLTF. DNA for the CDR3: TGTGCCAGCAGCTTAGGGCGTGCTAGCTCTGGGGCCAACGTCCTGACTTTC.

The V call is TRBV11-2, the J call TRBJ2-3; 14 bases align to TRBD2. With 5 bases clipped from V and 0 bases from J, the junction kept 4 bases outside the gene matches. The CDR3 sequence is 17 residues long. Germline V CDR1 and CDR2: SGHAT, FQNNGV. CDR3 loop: CASSRGLAGDSTDTQYF. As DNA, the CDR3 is TGTGCCAGCAGCCGGGGACTAGCGGGAGACAGCACAGATACGCAGTATTTT.

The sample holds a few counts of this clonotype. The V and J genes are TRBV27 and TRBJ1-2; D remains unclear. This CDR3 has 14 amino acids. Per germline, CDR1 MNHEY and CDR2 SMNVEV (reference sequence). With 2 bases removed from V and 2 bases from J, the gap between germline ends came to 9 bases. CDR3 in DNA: TGTGCCAGCAGTTTAGGGAGGGAGAACTATGGCTACACCTTC. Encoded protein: CASSLGRENYGYTF.

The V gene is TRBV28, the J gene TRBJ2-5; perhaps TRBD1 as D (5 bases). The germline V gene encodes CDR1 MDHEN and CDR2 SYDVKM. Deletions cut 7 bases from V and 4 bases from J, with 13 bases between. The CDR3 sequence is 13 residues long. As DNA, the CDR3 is TGTGCCAGCACAACGCAGGGCGTAGAGACCCAGTACTTC. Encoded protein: CASTTQGVETQYF.

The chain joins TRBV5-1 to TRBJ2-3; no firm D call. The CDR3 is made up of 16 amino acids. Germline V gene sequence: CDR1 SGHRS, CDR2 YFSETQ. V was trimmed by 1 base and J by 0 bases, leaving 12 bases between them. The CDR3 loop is CASSLRASKSTDTQYF. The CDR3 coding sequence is TGCGCCAGCAGCTTGAGAGCTTCAAAAAGCACAGATACGCAGTATTTT. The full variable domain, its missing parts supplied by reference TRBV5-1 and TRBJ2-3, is KAGVTQTPRYLIKTRGQQVTLSCSPISGHRSVSWYQQTPGQGLQFLFEYFSETQRNKGNFPGRFSGRQFSNSRSEMNVSTLELGDSALYLCASSLRASKSTDTQYFGPGTRLTVL.

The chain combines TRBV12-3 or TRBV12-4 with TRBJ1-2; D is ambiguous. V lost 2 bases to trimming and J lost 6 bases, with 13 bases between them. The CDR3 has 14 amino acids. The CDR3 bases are TGTGCCAGCAGTTTATCGCGGGCAGGTGATGGCTACACCTTC. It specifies CASSLSRAGDGYTF.

CDR3 DNA sequence: TGCAGTGCTATGAAAAGGGGGGATGAGCAGTTCTTC. This gives the protein CSAMKRGDEQFF. This chain links TRBV20-1 with TRBJ2-1; D possibly matches TRBD1 or TRBD2 (6 bases each). The length of the CDR3 is 12 residues. The germline CDR1 and CDR2 sequences are DFQATT and SNEGSKA (reference sequence). The V end lost 4 bases, the J end lost 8 bases, and 12 bases lay between the germline ends.

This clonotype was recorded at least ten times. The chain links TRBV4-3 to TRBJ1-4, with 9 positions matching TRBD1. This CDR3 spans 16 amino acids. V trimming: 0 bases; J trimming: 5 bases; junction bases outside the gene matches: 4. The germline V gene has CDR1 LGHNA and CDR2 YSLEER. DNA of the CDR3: TGCGCCAGCAGCCAAGATCGGGGGACAGGGAATGAAAAACTGTTTTTT. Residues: CASSQDRGTGNEKLFF.

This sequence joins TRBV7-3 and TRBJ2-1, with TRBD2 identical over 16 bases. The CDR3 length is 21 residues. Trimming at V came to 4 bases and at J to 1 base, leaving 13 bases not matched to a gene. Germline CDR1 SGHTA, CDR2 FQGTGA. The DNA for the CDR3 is TGTGCCAGCAGCTCAACACGACCGGGACTAGCGGGAGGGTTGTCCTACAATGAGCAGTTCTTC. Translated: CASSSTRPGLAGGLSYNEQFF.

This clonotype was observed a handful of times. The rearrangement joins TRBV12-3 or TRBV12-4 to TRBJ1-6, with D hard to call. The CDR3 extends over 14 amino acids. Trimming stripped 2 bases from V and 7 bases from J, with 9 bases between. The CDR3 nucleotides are TGTGCCAGCAGTTTACTCTCCGGGAATTCACCCCTCCACTTT. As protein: CASSLLSGNSPLHF.

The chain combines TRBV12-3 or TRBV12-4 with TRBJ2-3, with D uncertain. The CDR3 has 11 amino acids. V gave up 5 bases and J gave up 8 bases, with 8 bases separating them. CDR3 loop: CASSPLTTQYF. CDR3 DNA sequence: TGTGCCAGCAGTCCTTTGACTACGCAGTATTTT.

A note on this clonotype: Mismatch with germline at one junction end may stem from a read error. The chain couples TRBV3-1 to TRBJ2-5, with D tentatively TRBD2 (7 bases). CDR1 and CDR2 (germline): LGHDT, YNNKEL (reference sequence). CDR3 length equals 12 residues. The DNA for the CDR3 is TGTGCCAGCAGCCAAGAAGGAGGGGGACTACTCTTC. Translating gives CASSQEGGGLLF.

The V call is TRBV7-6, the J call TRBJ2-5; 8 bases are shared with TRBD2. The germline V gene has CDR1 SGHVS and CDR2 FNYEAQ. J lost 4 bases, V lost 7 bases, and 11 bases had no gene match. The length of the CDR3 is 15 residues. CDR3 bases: TGTGCCAGCACCTATACAGCGGGAGAGGGAGAGACCCAGTACTTC. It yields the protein CASTYTAGEGETQYF.

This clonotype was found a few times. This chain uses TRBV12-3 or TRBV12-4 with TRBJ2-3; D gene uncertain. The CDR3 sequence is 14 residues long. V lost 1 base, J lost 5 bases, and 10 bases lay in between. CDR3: CASSLVGLLDTQYF. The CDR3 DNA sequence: TGTGCCAGCAGTTTAGTCGGGCTCCTAGATACGCAGTATTTT.

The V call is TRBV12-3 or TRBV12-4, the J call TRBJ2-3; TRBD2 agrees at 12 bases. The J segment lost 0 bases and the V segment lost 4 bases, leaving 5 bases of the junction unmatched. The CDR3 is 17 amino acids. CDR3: CASSSPGTSGSTDTQYF. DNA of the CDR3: TGTGCCAGCAGTTCCCCCGGGACTAGCGGGAGCACAGATACGCAGTATTTT.

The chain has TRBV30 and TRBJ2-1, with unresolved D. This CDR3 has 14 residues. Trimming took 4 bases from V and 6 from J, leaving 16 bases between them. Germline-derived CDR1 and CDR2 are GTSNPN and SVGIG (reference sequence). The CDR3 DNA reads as TGTGCCTGGACCTTCGGGTCCGTGGTCAATGAGCAGTTCTTC. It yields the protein CAWTFGSVVNEQFF.

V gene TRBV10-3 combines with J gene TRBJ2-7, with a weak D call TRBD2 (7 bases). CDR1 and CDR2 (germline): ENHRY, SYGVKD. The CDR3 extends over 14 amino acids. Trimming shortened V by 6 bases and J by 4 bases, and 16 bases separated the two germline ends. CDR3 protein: CAISNSGGAYEQYF. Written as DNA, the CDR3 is TGTGCCATCAGCAACTCGGGGGGCGCGTACGAGCAGTACTTC.

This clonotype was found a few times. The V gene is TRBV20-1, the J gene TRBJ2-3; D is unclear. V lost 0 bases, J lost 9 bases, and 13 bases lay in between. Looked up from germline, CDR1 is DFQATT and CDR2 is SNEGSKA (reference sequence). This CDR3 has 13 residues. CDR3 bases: TGCAGTGCTAGAGACGGTCCCCTAGACACGCAGTATTTT. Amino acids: CSARDGPLDTQYF.

CDR3 sequence: CASSRGESYEQYF. DNA for the CDR3: TGTGCCAGCAGCCGGGGAGAGAGCTACGAGCAGTACTTC. The chain joins TRBV12-3 or TRBV12-4 to TRBJ2-7; a weak D match, TRBD2 (5 bases). The CDR3 length is 13 residues. Trimming removed 6 bases at V and 3 bases at J, with 12 bases between.

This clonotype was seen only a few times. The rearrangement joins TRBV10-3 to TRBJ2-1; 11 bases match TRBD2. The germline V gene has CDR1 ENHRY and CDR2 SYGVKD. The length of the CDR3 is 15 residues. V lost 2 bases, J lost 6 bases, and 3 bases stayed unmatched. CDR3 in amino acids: CAISESSGGVNEQFF. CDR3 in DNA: TGTGCCATCAGTGAGAGTAGCGGGGGGGTCAATGAGCAGTTCTTC.

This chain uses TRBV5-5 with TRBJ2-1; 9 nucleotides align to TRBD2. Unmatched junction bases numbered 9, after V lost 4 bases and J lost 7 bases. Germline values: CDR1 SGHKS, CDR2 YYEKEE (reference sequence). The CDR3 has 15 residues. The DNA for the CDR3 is TGTGCCAGCAGCCTATCTAGCGGGACAGTTAATGAGCAGTTCTTC. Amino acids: CASSLSSGTVNEQFF.

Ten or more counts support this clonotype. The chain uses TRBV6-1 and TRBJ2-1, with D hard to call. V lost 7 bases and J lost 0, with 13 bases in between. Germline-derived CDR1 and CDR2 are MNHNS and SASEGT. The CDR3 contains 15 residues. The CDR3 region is CASTHGRSSYNEQFF. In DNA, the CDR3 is TGTGCCAGCACACATGGCAGGAGCTCCTACAATGAGCAGTTCTTC.

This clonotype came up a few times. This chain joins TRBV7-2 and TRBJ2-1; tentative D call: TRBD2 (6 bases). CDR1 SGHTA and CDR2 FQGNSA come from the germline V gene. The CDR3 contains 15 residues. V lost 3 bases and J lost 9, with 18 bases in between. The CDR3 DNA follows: TGTGCCAGCAGCTTTAAAACCCACGGAGGGACTGAGCAGTTCTTC. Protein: CASSFKTHGGTEQFF. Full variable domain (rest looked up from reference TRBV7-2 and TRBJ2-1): GAGVSQSPSNKVTEKGKDVELRCDPISGHTALYWYRQSLGQGLEFLIYFQGNSAPDKSGLPSDRFSAERTGGSVSTLTIQRTQQEDSAVYLCASSFKTHGGTEQFFGPGTRLTVL.